This T cell receptor beta chain was documented in a study of T cell responses to AZD1222 COVID-19 vaccine (dated by TCRdb to about 2021). In terms of the full investigation: Because spike-specific TCR depth and breadth did not differ between the two schedules, AZD1222 recipients who got a second dose at roughly 4 weeks were pooled with those who got a second dose at roughly 12 weeks. A total of 240 or so trial participants underwent TCR sequencing, of whom 207 had received two doses of AZD1222 and some 26 had received two doses of the MenACWY control vaccine. Enrollment into the trials was organized by age into subgroups of 18-55, 56-69 and 70-plus years, and those subgroups contained roughly 160, 29 and 62 TCR-sequenced participants, respectively.

V is cut by 4 bases and J by 4 bases, and the space between the germline ends is 14 bases. Per the germline V gene (reference sequence), SGHAT is the CDR1 and FQDESV is the CDR2. The CDR3 measures 15 amino acids from cysteine to phenylalanine. Only the CDR3 region is kept as DNA, spanning 45 bases read in frame from base 1. Reading the label with the study, this specimen's time point is: baseline before first vaccination. Vaccinee samples were obtained from the UK trials COV001 and COV002, which included a single-blind randomized controlled phase 2/3 trial of AZD1222 (ChAdOx1 nCoV-19) in healthy adults. Trial participant PBMC samples were collected at day 0 and day 28 after the second dose for TCRbeta chain sequencing. The CDR3 regions of human TCRbeta chains were analyzed by immunosequencing. Per the original workflow: Repertoire TCRs were checked for matches against a reference library of SARS-CoV-2-specific TCRs that had been generated using the MIRA antigen-specificity platform. Breadth was defined as the fraction of unique TCRs that were SARS-CoV-2-associated, and depth was defined as the fraction of total T cells that were SARS-CoV-2-associated. Using the MIRA data, every spike-specific TCR was mapped to the spike region that the TCR reacted to and assigned to either a CD4 or a CD8 class. Log10-transformed breadth and depth values were compared by one-way ANOVA with Sidak's multiple comparisons tests. The immuneACCESS repertoire file appears here via TCRdb, limited to in-frame rearrangements. These files lack a portion of the clones; in checked studies, under half of the deficit traces to unresolved V genes, and the cause of the others is not known. Clone size and the V and J calls come from that table; the DNA yielded D and trimming. Recorded for this sample are under 130,000 clones; 90% to 95% of them occurred a single time. The ten largest clonotypes hold 45% of the sample.

As for this clone: The antigen this receptor binds is unknown. No much larger clone is present one base from it, and per-base qualities are unavailable.

Points the paper makes about the study in general: The 56-69-year group was small, and its depth increase did not reach significance, likely because of low power. The vaccine-associated CD4 TCRs covered the entire spike protein, and the dominant responses fell in regions 160-218 and 743-854. Epitopes outside the regions mutated in the B.1.351 and B.1.1.7 variants were reportedly recognized by nearly half of the unique spike-specific TCRs. Because no day 14 peak-response samples were available, the repertoires could be characterized only after the peak T cell response. After two AZD1222 doses, spike-specific TCR breadth and depth were significantly higher than at day 0 and than in MenACWY recipients. Conclusions about previously exposed vaccinees were limited because only six or seven AZD1222 recipients were SARS-CoV-2 seropositive at baseline. Participants were mostly white British, with more females than males. The authors suggested clonal diversity may have been underestimated.

Recombination joined TRBV11-1 with TRBJ2-4; the D gene is perhaps TRBD2, from 6 matching bases. The receptor was derived from an adult in good health. This material consisted of peripheral blood, taken on day 0 of AZD1222 vaccination. The DNA is as follows: TGTGCCAGCAGCTCGGGGGAGCCCCCTAAAAACATTCAGTACTTC. Its translation reads: CASSSGEPPKNIQYF.